The entry below gives a single T cell receptor beta chain sequence along with its context. What antigen it recognizes has not been identified. There are no base qualities to consult, and no much larger clone falls within one base. The data originate from a study of blood T cell repertoires in COVID-19 (TCRdb year 2020). About the investigation overall: Samples from collaborators originated in the United States, Italy and Spain and spanned both the acute and convalescent phases of COVID-19. Samples came from the ongoing ImmuneRACE study (first 160 participants) plus 1,254 subjects from 6 global collaborators. A freely available public database, intended as a resource for researchers studying the immune response to SARS-CoV-2, is where the repertoires were released. Where available, HLA class I and class II types were taken from metadata supplied by the sample provider and were not determined by assay-based typing. The sample metadata nearly always contained a de-identified subject ID, COVID-19 status, age in years and sex. Subjects who had been exposed to COVID-19, were actively infected with it, or had recovered from it provided the deeply sampled blood TCRbeta repertoires that made up the dataset. The material from the prospective study consisted of cDNA or gDNA derived from T cells, B-cell-depleted T cells, or PBMCs. Results and caveats for the whole study, not just this receptor: The amount of clinical and demographic metadata varied by source and participant and was provided uncurated.

Whole blood was collected in K2EDTA tubes by collaborating institutions according to the institutions' own protocols. For TCRbeta analysis, collaborator samples were shipped as frozen whole blood, as isolated PBMCs, or as DNA extracted from either sample type. The immunoSEQ Assay, a bias-controlled multiplex PCR, was used to amplify TCRbeta CDR3 regions from genomic DNA. Regarding the original processing steps: Within the assay, amplification of reference gene primers was used to estimate how many nucleated cells each sample contained. To quantify the absolute abundance of each unique TCRbeta CDR3 rearrangement, sequence reads were collapsed and filtered. For each sample, productive Simpson clonality was calculated by taking the square root of Simpson's diversity index across productive rearrangements. TCRdb took this table from immuneACCESS and kept in-frame rearrangements with V and J called. Such tables lack part of the clones; where checked against another copy, unresolved V genes explain under half of the gap, and the rest is unexplained. That table gives V, J and clone size, and the DNA gave D and trimming. The sample table records fewer than 200,000 clones; approximately 86% of these occur just once. Of the sample, around 8.6% falls within the top ten clones.

From the germline V gene, CDR1 is MNHEY and CDR2 is SVGAGI. After removal of 1 base from V and 2 bases from J, the junction retains 2 bases not matched to a gene. The CDR3 holds 14 amino acids from the cysteine to the phenylalanine. Of the read, only the CDR3 DNA is kept; its 42 bases are in frame from base 1. Source material: peripheral blood. The clonotype originates from a man aged 45-65 years with active or convalescent COVID-19. The chain employs TRBV6-5 and TRBJ2-7; 7 junctional bases match TRBD1. The CDR3 in this case is CASSYFQGAYEQYF. The bases are TGTGCCAGCAGTTACTTCCAGGGGGCCTACGAGCAGTACTTC.